A selection of T cell receptor beta chains follows, all from one sample in a study of T-cell memory formation after mild COVID-19. TCRdb re-called the 5' RACE reads with MiXCR, one entry per CDR3 protein. The top ten clones hold just over 8% of a sample with roughly 510,000 distinct CDR3 sequences, 17% of them seen once. Sequencing was done on a sample of PBMCs or a T cell subset sorted from them (not recorded which). Receptors originate from an adult woman who had mild COVID-19 (a few samples of this study predate the infection). Cell type and time point are not known. CDR3s include the opening cysteine and the closing phenylalanine or tryptophan. Each record gives: V gene, D gene, J gene, clone size, CDR3 protein, CDR3 DNA. D genes are given only for firm matches. Size tells how often a clone was seen (once, few, many) or the class of an expanded clone, and some rows leave it out.

TRBV7-9	TRBD2	TRBJ2-3	.	CASSVSGRDRDTQYF	TGTGCCAGCAGCGTTAGCGGGAGGGATAGGGATACGCAGTATTTT
TRBV5-6	TRBD2	TRBJ2-2	.	CASSLGTRGNTGELFF	TGTGCCAGCAGCCTAGGGACTAGGGGGAACACCGGGGAGCTGTTTTTT
TRBV4-3	.	TRBJ2-1	few	CASSQVGRQQFF	TGCGCCAGCAGCCAAGTGGGGAGACAGCAGTTCTTC
TRBV12-3/TRBV12-4	TRBD1	TRBJ2-6	.	CASRGQGAVGANVLTF	TGCGCCAGCCGCGGACAGGGTGCAGTTGGGGCCAACGTCCTGACTTTC
TRBV6-9	TRBD1	TRBJ1-5	few	CASSYSTLKTGNGRNQPQHF	TGTGCCAGCAGTTATTCTACCCTCAAGACAGGGAACGGCCGCAATCAGCCCCAGCATTTT
TRBV5-1	TRBD1	TRBJ1-1	many	CASSLDRMNTEAFF	TGTGCCAGCAGCTTGGACAGGATGAACACTGAAGCTTTCTTT
TRBV10-3	.	TRBJ1-1	few	CAISVEMNTEAFF	TGTGCCATCAGTGTAGAGATGAACACTGAAGCTTTCTTT
TRBV7-8	.	TRBJ2-7	few	CASSAGFYEQYF	TGTGCCAGCAGCGCAGGTTTCTACGAGCAGTACTTC
TRBV12-3/TRBV12-4	TRBD1	TRBJ1-5	few	CASSLALGGQSPQHF	TGTGCCAGCAGTTTAGCGCTGGGGGGACAGAGCCCCCAGCATTTT
TRBV12-3/TRBV12-4	TRBD2	TRBJ2-2	few	CASSFATSRDTGELFF	TGTGCCAGCAGTTTCGCGACTAGCCGAGACACCGGGGAGCTGTTTTTT
TRBV20-1	.	TRBJ1-2	once	CSARPPPAF	TGCAGTGCTAGACCCCCCCCGGCCTTC
TRBV5-1	.	TRBJ2-7	.	CASSAGDGYEQYF	TGCGCCAGCAGCGCCGGGGACGGCTACGAGCAGTACTTC
TRBV20-1	.	TRBJ1-6	few	CSARVFSSSYNSPLHF	TGCAGTGCTAGAGTATTCAGTAGCTCCTATAATTCACCCCTCCACTTT
TRBV6-5	.	TRBJ2-7	.	CASSYSPDSYEQYF	TGTGCCAGCAGTTACTCACCAGACTCCTACGAGCAGTACTTC
TRBV6-1	.	TRBJ1-2	few	CASSEGTGSFYGYTF	TGTGCCAGCAGTGAAGGCACCGGGTCCTTCTATGGCTACACCTTC
TRBV5-1	TRBD2	TRBJ2-1	few	CASSVRTSGRHNEQFF	TGCGCCAGCAGCGTAAGGACTAGCGGGAGGCACAATGAGCAGTTCTTC
TRBV2	.	TRBJ1-2	.	CASSPDDGYTF	TGTGCCAGCAGTCCGGACGATGGCTACACCTTC
TRBV11-2	.	TRBJ2-3	few	CASSLGAVRFTDTQYF	TGTGCCAGCAGCTTAGGTGCAGTGAGGTTCACAGATACGCAGTATTTT
TRBV3-1	.	TRBJ1-1	few	CASSDTRPTGGAFF	TGTGCCAGCAGTGACACAAGGCCTACCGGCGGAGCTTTCTTT
TRBV4-2	TRBD2	TRBJ2-5	.	CASSQGVAGGPERETQYF	TGTGCCAGCAGCCAAGGCGTAGCGGGGGGGCCGGAACGGGAGACCCAGTACTTC
TRBV27	TRBD1	TRBJ2-1	few	CASSLTGEEQFF	TGTGCCAGCAGTTTAACAGGGGAAGAGCAGTTCTTC
TRBV4-3	.	TRBJ2-3	.	CASSHGVGTDTQYF	TGCGCCAGCAGCCACGGGGTGGGGACAGATACGCAGTATTTT
TRBV7-9	.	TRBJ1-5	few	CASSLAQPEESQPQHF	TGTGCCAGCAGCTTAGCGCAGCCGGAGGAAAGTCAGCCCCAGCATTTT
TRBV7-3	TRBD2	TRBJ2-3	.	CASSSSGPKLSTDTQYF	TGTGCCAGCAGTTCTAGCGGGCCGAAGCTAAGCACAGATACGCAGTATTTT